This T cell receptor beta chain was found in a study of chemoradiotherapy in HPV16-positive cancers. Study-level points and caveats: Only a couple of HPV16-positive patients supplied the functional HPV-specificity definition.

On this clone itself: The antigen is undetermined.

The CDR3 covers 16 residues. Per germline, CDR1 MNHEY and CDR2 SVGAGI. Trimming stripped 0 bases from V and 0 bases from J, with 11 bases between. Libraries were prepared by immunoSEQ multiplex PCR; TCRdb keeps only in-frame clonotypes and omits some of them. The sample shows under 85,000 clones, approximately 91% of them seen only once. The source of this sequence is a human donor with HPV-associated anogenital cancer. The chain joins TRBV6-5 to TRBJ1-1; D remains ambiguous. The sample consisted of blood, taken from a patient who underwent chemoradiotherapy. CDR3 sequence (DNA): TGTGCCAGCAGTTACTCTCTTGAAGGGCTGAACACTGAAGCTTTCTTT. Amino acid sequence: CASSYSLEGLNTEAFF.